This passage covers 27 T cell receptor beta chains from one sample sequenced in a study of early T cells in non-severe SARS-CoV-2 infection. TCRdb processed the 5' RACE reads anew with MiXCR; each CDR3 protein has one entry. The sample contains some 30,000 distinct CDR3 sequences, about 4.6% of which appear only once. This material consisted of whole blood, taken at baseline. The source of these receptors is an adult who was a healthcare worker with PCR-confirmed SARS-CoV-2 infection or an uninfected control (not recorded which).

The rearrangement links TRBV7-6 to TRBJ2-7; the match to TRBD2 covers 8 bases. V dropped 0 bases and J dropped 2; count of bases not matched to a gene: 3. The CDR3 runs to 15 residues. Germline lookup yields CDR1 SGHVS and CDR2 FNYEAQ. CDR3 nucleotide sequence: TGTGCCAGCAGCTTAGCGCACGGGAGGGCCTACGAGCAGTACTTC. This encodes CASSLAHGRAYEQYF.

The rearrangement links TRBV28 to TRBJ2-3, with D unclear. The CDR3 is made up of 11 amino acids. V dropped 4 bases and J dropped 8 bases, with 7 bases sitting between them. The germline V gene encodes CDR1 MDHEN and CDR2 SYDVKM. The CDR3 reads CASSSPATQYF. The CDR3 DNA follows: TGTGCCAGCAGTTCTCCGGCTACGCAGTATTTT.

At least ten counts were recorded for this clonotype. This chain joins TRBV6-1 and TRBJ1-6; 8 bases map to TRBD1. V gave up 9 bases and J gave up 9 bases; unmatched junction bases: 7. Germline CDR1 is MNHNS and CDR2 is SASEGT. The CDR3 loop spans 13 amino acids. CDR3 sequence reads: CASRQGTGSPLHF. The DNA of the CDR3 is TGTGCCAGTCGACAGGGGACCGGTTCACCCCTCCACTTT.

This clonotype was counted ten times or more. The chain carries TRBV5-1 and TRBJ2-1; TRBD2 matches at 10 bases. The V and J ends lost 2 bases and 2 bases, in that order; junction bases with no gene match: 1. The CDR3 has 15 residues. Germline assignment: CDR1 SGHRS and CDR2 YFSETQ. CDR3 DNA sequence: TGCGCCAGCAGCTTAACTAGCGGGGCCTACAATGAGCAGTTCTTC. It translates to CASSLTSGAYNEQFF.

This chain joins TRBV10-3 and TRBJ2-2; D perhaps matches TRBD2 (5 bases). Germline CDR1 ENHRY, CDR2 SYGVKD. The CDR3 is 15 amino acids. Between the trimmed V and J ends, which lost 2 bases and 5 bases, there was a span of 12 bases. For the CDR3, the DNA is TGTGCCATCAGTGAGGCTAGCTGGCGGACCGGGGAGCTGTTTTTT. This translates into CAISEASWRTGELFF.

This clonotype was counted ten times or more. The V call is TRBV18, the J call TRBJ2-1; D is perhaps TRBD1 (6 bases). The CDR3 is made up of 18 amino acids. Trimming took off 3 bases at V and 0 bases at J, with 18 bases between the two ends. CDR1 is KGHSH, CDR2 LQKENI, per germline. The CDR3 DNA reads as TGTGCCAGCTCACCCCAATCTTTGACAGGTAGCTCCTACAATGAGCAGTTCTTC. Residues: CASSPQSLTGSSYNEQFF. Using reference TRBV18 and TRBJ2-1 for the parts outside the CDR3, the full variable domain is NAGVMQNPRHLVRRRGQEARLRCSPMKGHSHVYWYRQLPEEGLKFMVYLQKENIIDESGMPKERFSAEFPKEGPSILRIQQVVRGDSAAYFCASSPQSLTGSSYNEQFFGPGTRLTVL.

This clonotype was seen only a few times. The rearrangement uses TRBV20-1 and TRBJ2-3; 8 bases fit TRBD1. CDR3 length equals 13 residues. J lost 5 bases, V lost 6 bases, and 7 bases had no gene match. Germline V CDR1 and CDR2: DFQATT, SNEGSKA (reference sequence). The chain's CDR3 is CSAPGQGRDTQYF. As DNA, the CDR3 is TGCAGTGCCCCCGGACAGGGCCGAGATACGCAGTATTTT.

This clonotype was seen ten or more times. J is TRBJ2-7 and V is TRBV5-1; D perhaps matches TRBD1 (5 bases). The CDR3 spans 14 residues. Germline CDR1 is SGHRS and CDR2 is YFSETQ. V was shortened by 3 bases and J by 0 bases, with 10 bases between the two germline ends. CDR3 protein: CASSSDINSYEQYF. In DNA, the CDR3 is TGCGCCAGCAGCTCGGACATCAACTCCTACGAGCAGTACTTC.

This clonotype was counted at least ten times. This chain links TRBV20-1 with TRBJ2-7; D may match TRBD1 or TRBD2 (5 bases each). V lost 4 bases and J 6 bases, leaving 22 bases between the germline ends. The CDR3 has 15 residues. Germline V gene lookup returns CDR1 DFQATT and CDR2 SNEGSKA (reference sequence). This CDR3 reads CSATRVEGSPLEQYF. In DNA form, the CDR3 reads TGCAGTGCTACTCGGGTTGAGGGGAGCCCCCTCGAGCAGTACTTC.

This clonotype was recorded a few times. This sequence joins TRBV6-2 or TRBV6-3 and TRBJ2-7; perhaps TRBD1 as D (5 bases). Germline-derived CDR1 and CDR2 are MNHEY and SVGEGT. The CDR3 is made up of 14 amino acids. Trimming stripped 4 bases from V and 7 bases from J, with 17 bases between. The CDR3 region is CASSSRAASWEQYF. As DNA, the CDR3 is TGTGCCAGCAGTTCCAGGGCCGCATCCTGGGAGCAGTACTTC.

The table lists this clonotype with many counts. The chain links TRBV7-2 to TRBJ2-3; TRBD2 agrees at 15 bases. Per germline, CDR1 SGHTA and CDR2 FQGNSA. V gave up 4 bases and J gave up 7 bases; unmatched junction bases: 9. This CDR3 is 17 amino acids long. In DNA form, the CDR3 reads TGTGCCAGCAGCTCAGAACGAGGACTAGCGGGGGGGCATACGCAGTATTTT. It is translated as CASSSERGLAGGHTQYF.

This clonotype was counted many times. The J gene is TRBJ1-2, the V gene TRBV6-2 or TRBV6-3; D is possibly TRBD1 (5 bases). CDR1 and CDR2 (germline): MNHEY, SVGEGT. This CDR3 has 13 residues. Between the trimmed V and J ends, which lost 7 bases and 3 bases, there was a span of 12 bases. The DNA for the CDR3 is TGTGCCAGCAACCGGGACGGTGACTATGGCTACACCTTC. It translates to CASNRDGDYGYTF.

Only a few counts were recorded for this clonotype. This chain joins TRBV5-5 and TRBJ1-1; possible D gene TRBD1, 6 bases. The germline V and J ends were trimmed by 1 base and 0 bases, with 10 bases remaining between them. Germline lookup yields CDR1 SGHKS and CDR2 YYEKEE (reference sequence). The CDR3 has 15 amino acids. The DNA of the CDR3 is TGTGCCAGCAGCTTGACAGGGCCCATGAACACTGAAGCTTTCTTT. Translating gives CASSLTGPMNTEAFF.

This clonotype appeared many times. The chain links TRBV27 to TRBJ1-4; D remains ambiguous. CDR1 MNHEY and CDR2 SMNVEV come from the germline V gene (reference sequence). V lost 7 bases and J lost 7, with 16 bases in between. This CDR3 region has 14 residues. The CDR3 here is CASTGRAASEKLFF. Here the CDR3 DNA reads TGTGCCAGCACGGGGAGGGCTGCGAGTGAAAAACTGTTTTTT.

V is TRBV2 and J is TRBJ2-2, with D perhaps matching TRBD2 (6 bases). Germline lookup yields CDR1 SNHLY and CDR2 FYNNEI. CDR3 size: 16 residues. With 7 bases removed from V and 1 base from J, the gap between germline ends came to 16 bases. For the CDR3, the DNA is TGTGCCAGCACCGAGGTCGGGAGAGGGAACACCGGGGAGCTGTTTTTT. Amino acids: CASTEVGRGNTGELFF.

The CDR3 DNA is TGCAGCGTTGACTCTACCCGGGAAGCTTTCTTT. Translating it yields CSVDSTREAFF. The gene calls are TRBV29-1 and TRBJ1-1, with no clear D. CDR3 length equals 11 residues. Germline-derived CDR1 and CDR2 are SQVTM and ANQGSEA. Trimming stripped 3 bases from V and 8 bases from J, with 10 bases between.

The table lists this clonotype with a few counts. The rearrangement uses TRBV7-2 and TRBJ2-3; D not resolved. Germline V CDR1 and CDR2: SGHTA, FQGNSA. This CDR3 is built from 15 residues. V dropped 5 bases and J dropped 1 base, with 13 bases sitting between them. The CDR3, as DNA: TGTGCCAGCAGCCCCGGGTATCTCCGCACAGATACGCAGTATTTT. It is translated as CASSPGYLRTDTQYF.

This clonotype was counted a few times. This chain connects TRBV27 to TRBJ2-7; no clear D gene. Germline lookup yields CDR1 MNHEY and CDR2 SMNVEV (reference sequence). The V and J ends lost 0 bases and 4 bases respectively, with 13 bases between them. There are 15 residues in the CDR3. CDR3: CASSLSAGDLYEQYF. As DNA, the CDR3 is TGTGCCAGCAGTTTATCAGCCGGAGACCTTTACGAGCAGTACTTC.

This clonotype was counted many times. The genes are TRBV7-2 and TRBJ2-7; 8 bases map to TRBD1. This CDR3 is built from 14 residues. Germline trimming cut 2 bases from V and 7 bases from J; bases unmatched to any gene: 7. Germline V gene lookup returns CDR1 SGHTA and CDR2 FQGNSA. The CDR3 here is CASSLTQGALEQYF. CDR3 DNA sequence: TGTGCCAGCAGCTTAACGCAGGGGGCGCTTGAGCAGTACTTC. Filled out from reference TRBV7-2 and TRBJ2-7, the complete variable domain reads GAGVSQSPSNKVTEKGKDVELRCDPISGHTALYWYRQSLGQGLEFLIYFQGNSAPDKSGLPSDRFSAERTGGSVSTLTIQRTQQEDSAVYLCASSLTQGALEQYFGPGTRLTVT.

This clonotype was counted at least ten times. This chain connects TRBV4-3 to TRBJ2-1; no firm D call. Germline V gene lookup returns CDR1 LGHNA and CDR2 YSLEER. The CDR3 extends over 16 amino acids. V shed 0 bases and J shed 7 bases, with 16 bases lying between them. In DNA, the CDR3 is TGCGCCAGCAGCCAAGATCGGCGTTCCTCTAGGAATGAGCAGTTCTTC. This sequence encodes CASSQDRRSSRNEQFF.

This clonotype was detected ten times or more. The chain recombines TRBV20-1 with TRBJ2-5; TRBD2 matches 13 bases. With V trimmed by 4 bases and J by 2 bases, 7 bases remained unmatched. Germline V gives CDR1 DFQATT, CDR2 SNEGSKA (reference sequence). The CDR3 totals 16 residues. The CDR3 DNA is TGCAGTGCTAACCCCGCACTAGCGGGGGGGCAAGAGACCCAGTACTTC. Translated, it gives CSANPALAGGQETQYF.

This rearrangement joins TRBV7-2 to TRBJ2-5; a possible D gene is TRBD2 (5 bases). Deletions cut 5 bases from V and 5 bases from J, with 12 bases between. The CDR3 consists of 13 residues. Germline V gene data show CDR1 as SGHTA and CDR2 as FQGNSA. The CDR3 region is CASSPYTGETQYF. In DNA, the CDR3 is TGTGCCAGCAGCCCCTATACGGGGGAGACCCAGTACTTC.

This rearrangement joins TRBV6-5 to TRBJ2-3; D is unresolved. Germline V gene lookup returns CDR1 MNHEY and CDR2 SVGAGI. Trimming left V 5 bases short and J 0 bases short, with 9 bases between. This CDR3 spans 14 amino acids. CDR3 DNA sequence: TGTGCCAGCAGTCGGACGACTAGCACAGATACGCAGTATTTT. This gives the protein CASSRTTSTDTQYF.

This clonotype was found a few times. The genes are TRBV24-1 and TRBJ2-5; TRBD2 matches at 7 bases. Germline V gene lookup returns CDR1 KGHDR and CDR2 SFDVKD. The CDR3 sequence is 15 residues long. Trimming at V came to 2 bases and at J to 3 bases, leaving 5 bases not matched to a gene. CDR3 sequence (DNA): TGTGCCACCAGTGATTGGGGGACTAACGAAGAGACCCAGTACTTC. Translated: CATSDWGTNEETQYF.

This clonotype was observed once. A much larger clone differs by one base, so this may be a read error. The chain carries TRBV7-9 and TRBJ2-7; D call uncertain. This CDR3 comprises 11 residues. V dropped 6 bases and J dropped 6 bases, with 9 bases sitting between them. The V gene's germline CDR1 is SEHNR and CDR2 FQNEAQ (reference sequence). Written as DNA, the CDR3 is TGTGCCAGCAGGTCCACCTTCGAGCAGTACTTC. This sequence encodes CASRSTFEQYF.

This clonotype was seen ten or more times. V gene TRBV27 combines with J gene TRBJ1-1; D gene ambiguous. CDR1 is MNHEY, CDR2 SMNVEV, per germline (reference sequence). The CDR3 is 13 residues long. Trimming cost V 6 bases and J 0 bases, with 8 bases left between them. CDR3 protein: CASRVHLNTEAFF. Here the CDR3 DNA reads TGTGCCAGCAGGGTTCATCTGAACACTGAAGCTTTCTTT.

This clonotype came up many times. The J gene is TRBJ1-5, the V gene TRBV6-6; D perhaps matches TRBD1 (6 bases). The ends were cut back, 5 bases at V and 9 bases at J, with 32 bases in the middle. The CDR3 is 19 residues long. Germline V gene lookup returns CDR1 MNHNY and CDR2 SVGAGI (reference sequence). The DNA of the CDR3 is TGTGCCAGCAGTGGGATGAATGAGGACAGTCATCACTTTTTTTCGCCCCAGCATTTT. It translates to CASSGMNEDSHHFFSPQHF.